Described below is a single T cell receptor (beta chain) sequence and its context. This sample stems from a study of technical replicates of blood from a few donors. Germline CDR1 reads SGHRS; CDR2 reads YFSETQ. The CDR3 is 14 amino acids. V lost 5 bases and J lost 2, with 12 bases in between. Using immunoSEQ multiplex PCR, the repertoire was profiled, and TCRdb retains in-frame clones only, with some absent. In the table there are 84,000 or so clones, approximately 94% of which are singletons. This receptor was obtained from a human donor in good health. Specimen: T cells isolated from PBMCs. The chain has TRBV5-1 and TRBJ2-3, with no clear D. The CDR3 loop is CASRLSYLTDTQYF. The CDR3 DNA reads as TGCGCCAGCAGGTTATCTTATCTCACAGATACGCAGTATTTT.